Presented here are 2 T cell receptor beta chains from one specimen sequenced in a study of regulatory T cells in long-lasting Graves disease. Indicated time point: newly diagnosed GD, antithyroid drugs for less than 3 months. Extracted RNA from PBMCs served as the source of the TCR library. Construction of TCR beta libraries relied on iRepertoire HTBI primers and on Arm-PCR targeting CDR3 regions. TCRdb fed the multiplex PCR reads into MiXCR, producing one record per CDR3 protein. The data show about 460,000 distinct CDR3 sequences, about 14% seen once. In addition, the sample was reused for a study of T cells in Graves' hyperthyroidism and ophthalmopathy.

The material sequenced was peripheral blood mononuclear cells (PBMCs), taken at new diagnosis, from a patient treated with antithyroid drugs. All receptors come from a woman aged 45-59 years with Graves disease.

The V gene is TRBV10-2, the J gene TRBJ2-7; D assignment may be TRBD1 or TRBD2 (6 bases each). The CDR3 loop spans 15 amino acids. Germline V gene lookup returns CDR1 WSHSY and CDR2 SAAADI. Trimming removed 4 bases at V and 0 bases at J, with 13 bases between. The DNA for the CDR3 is TGCGCCAGCAGTGGGGGGGCCCCTTCCTCCTACGAGCAGTACTTC. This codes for CASSGGAPSSYEQYF.

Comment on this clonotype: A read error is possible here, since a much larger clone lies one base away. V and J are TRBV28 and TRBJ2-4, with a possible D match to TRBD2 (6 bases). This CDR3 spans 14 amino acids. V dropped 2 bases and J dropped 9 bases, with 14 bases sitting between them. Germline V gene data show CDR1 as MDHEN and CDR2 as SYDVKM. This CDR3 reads CASSLPAAGSIQYF. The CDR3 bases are TGTGCCAGCAGTTTACCGGCTGCGGGAAGCATTCAGTACTTC.